The 10 T cell receptor beta chains reported below all come from one sample, sequenced in a study of T-cell reconstitution after alpha-beta-depleted transplantation in children. Molecular barcoding with unique molecular identifiers was used for the TCRbeta library. TCRdb redid the calling of the PCR reads with MiXCR, one entry per CDR3 protein. The table shows about a million distinct CDR3 sequences, with 25% to 30% occurring only once. The sequencing used PBMCs, mostly from graft donor cells, collected 360 days after TCRalphabeta/CD19-depleted stem cell transplant. These receptors all stem from a boy under two years old who had a stem cell transplant for SCID, so the T cells may come from the graft donor.

The CDR3 loop is CSAREGGHYGYTF. CDR3 nucleotide sequence: TGCAGTGCTAGAGAGGGGGGCCACTATGGCTACACCTTC. The V call is TRBV20-1, the J call TRBJ1-2; D might be TRBD1 (6 bases). CDR1 is DFQATT, CDR2 SNEGSKA, per germline (reference sequence). V was cut by 0 bases and J by 3 bases, with 8 bases left in between. This CDR3 contains 13 residues.

This clonotype has more than one count but fewer than ten. The chain combines TRBV5-1 with TRBJ2-1, with D perhaps being TRBD1 or TRBD2 (6 bases each). The germline V and J ends were trimmed by 4 bases and 5 bases, with 22 bases remaining between them. The CDR3 extends over 17 amino acids. The germline gives CDR1 SGHRS, CDR2 YFSETQ. Written as DNA, the CDR3 is TGCGCCAGCAGCCCCCGTCTAGGAGGGGGGCCGGACAATGAGCAGTTCTTC. Translated: CASSPRLGGGPDNEQFF.

The chain carries TRBV28 and TRBJ2-3; possible D gene TRBD2, 7 bases. The CDR3 contains 13 residues. Germline CDR1 is MDHEN and CDR2 is SYDVKM. Trimming took off 8 bases at V and 5 bases at J, with 14 bases between the two ends. The CDR3, as DNA: TGTGCCAGCGGCTCAGGGGAGGGAGATACGCAGTATTTT. Its protein product is CASGSGEGDTQYF.

This clonotype was detected ten times or more. The genes are TRBV3-1 and TRBJ2-3; tentative D call: TRBD2 (7 bases). The CDR3 covers 16 residues. Germline values: CDR1 LGHDT, CDR2 YNNKEL (reference sequence). The V end lost 1 base, the J end lost 2 bases, and 13 bases lay between the germline ends. The CDR3 region is CASSQVGGRHTDTQYF. CDR3 bases: TGTGCCAGCAGCCAAGTCGGGGGGCGCCACACAGATACGCAGTATTTT.

This clonotype was picked up a small number of times. This chain connects TRBV4-3 to TRBJ2-7; 9 nucleotides align to TRBD2. This CDR3 is built from 17 residues. Germline values: CDR1 LGHNA, CDR2 YSLEER. V gave up 1 base and J gave up 0 bases; unmatched junction bases: 7. CDR3 sequence: CASSQGSSGGSSYEQYF. In nucleotides, the CDR3 is TGCGCCAGCAGCCAAGGTAGTAGCGGGGGAAGCTCCTACGAGCAGTACTTC.

The chain combines TRBV5-1 with TRBJ1-1, with 7 bases matching TRBD1. Losses at the gene ends were 4 bases for V and 5 bases for J; bases not matched to a gene: 11. Germline-derived CDR1 and CDR2 are SGHRS and YFSETQ. The CDR3 sequence is 15 residues long. In nucleotides, the CDR3 is TGCGCCAGCAGCCCAGGACAGGCCCGATTAACTGAAGCTTTCTTT. Amino acid sequence: CASSPGQARLTEAFF.

The count of this clonotype is one. The rearrangement links TRBV5-1 to TRBJ2-7, with D perhaps matching TRBD1 (6 bases). This CDR3 comprises 16 residues. Germline lookup yields CDR1 SGHRS and CDR2 YFSETQ. V lost 0 bases to trimming and J lost 2 bases, with 15 bases between them. Written as DNA, the CDR3 is TGCGCCAGCAGCTTGGGGAACAGGGAAGTGCCCTACGAGCAGTACTTC. Encoded protein: CASSLGNREVPYEQYF.

Remarks on this clonotype: Sequence at one end of the junction differs from germline and may be a read error. The rearrangement joins TRBV7-8 to TRBJ2-7; possibly TRBD1 or TRBD2 for D (6 bases each). The CDR3 spans 14 residues. CDR1 and CDR2 (germline): SGHVS, FQNEAQ. The CDR3 region is CASSLSDGGGTRCF. The CDR3 DNA is TGTGCCAGCAGCTTATCAGACGGGGGCGGCACCCGCTGCTTC.

This clonotype was detected only once. Lacking the conserved final phenylalanine or tryptophan, this CDR3 likely reflects a read error. The chain couples TRBV20-1 to TRBJ2-1; maybe TRBD1 (6 bases). V dropped 6 bases and J dropped 0 bases, with 18 bases sitting between them. Germline V gene data show CDR1 as DFQATT and CDR2 as SNEGSKA (reference sequence). The CDR3 spans 16 residues. DNA for the CDR3: TGCAGTGCCACCGCCGAGGGGGTTTACTCCTACAATGAGCAGTTCATC. It specifies CSATAEGVYSYNEQFI.

This chain uses TRBV6-1 with TRBJ2-3; D call uncertain. CDR3 size: 15 residues. The ends were cut back, 6 bases at V and 0 bases at J, with 13 bases in the middle. Germline values: CDR1 MNHNS, CDR2 SASEGT. CDR3 DNA: TGTGCCAGCAGCCAAGGACGTCTTAGCACAGATACGCAGTATTTT. Translated: CASSQGRLSTDTQYF.